What follows are 32 T cell receptor beta chains derived from one specimen sequenced in a study of blood T cell repertoires in COVID-19. Assay used: immunoSEQ multiplex PCR; TCRdb lists only in-frame clones, some missing. The sample consists of about 90,000 clones, about 87% of them appearing once. The sample consisted of peripheral blood. The receptors stem from a human donor in a cohort sampled during active COVID-19.

The rearrangement links TRBV5-1 to TRBJ1-5; the D is unclear. The germline CDR1 and CDR2 sequences are SGHRS and YFSETQ. V dropped 3 bases and J dropped 4 bases, with 14 bases sitting between them. The CDR3 totals 15 residues. The CDR3 DNA reads as TGCGCCAGCAGCTGGTCCGGTGGGCAAAATCAGCCCCAGCATTTT. Its protein product is CASSWSGGQNQPQHF.

The chain employs TRBV30 and TRBJ2-7; maybe TRBD1 (6 bases). Trimming removed 1 base at V and 3 bases at J, with 10 bases between. The CDR3 is made up of 13 amino acids. Germline-derived CDR1 and CDR2 are GTSNPN and SVGIG (reference sequence). The CDR3 DNA is TGTGCCTGGAGTGGCCTCAGGGGCTACGAGCAGTACTTC. This translates into CAWSGLRGYEQYF.

This sequence joins TRBV19 and TRBJ2-3, with 7 bases fitting TRBD2. The CDR3 loop spans 16 amino acids. The V gene's germline CDR1 is LNHDA and CDR2 SQIVND (reference sequence). V lost 4 bases and J lost 0; bases outside the gene matches: 7. The CDR3 loop is CASSNRGVTSTDTQYF. For the CDR3, the DNA is TGTGCCAGTAGTAATCGGGGGGTAACTAGCACAGATACGCAGTATTTT.

V and J are TRBV7-9 and TRBJ1-1, with D hard to call. Germline CDR1 reads SEHNR; CDR2 reads FQNEAQ (reference sequence). The CDR3 runs to 15 residues. The V gene lost 4 bases and the J gene lost 2 bases, with 14 bases spanning the gap. The CDR3 region is CASSSPGGHNTEAFF. Here the CDR3 DNA reads TGTGCCAGCAGCTCCCCTGGCGGGCACAACACTGAAGCTTTCTTT.

The chain has TRBV9 and TRBJ1-3, with 7 bases lining up with TRBD1. The CDR3 is 16 amino acids. Germline-derived CDR1 and CDR2 are SGDLS and YYNGEE. V shed 3 bases, J shed 2 bases, and the junction held 8 bases outside the gene matches. This CDR3 reads CASSGRPQGTGNTIYF. The CDR3 DNA reads as TGTGCCAGCAGCGGACGACCACAGGGGACTGGAAACACCATATATTTT.

This chain links TRBV5-6 with TRBJ1-5; tentative D call: TRBD1 (6 bases). This CDR3 region has 13 residues. Germline V gene data show CDR1 as SGHDT and CDR2 as YYEEEE. The V end lost 4 bases, the J end lost 3 bases, and 8 bases lay between the germline ends. DNA for the CDR3: TGTGCCAGCAGCCGGACAGTCAATCAGCCCCAGCATTTT. It translates to CASSRTVNQPQHF.

This chain connects TRBV5-8 to TRBJ2-7; possible D gene TRBD2, 7 bases. Germline CDR1 and CDR2: SGHTS and YDEGEE. The CDR3 loop spans 16 amino acids. V was cut by 4 bases and J by 1 base, with 18 bases left in between. CDR3 sequence: CASSVRGGAASYEQYF. CDR3 nucleotide sequence: TGTGCCAGCAGCGTCCGAGGGGGGGCTGCTTCCTACGAGCAGTACTTC.

This chain joins TRBV19 and TRBJ2-7; TRBD1 matches at 7 bases. The germline V gene has CDR1 LNHDA and CDR2 SQIVND (reference sequence). After removal of 6 bases from V and 2 bases from J, the junction contained 1 base not matched to a gene. CDR3 size: 12 residues. The CDR3 bases are TGTGCCAGTAGGGGACAGACCTACGAGCAGTACTTC. Its translation is CASRGQTYEQYF.

This chain's CDR3 is CASSPEGGGYEQYF. The CDR3 DNA sequence: TGTGCCAGCTCACCGGAGGGGGGGGGCTACGAGCAGTACTTC. The gene calls are TRBV18 and TRBJ2-7; D possibly corresponds to TRBD2 (7 bases). This CDR3 comprises 14 residues. Trimming removed 3 bases at V and 3 bases at J, with 12 bases between. Germline CDR1 is KGHSH and CDR2 is LQKENI.

The chain combines TRBV4-1 with TRBJ1-2, with a tentative D call TRBD1 (6 bases). Germline V gene sequence: CDR1 MGHRA, CDR2 YSYEKL. The CDR3 consists of 15 residues. Trimming stripped 4 bases from V and 10 bases from J, with 22 bases between. The CDR3 sequence: CASSPQEDGQFDYTF. The CDR3 DNA is TGCGCCAGCAGCCCTCAAGAGGACGGACAGTTCGACTACACCTTC.

The chain employs TRBV10-3 and TRBJ2-1, with D perhaps matching TRBD1 (6 bases). The V gene's germline CDR1 is ENHRY and CDR2 SYGVKD. This CDR3 has 17 residues. Trimming shortened V by 2 bases and J by 2 bases, and 16 bases separated the two germline ends. The CDR3 coding sequence is TGTGCCATCAGTGAGGGGATGGGGGCGTTAGCCTACAATGAGCAGTTCTTC. Residues: CAISEGMGALAYNEQFF.

The CDR3: CASSSGQNEQFF. CDR3 coding DNA: TGTGCCAGCAGCTCGGGACAGAATGAGCAGTTCTTC. V and J are TRBV7-9 and TRBJ2-1, with TRBD1 matching over 7 bases. Germline assignment: CDR1 SEHNR and CDR2 FQNEAQ (reference sequence). V lost 4 bases, J lost 7 bases, and 1 base stayed unmatched. The CDR3 runs 12 residues.

The table lists this clone with a count of one. This chain links TRBV6-2 or TRBV6-3 with TRBJ1-4; TRBD1 aligns across 8 bases. Germline V gene lookup returns CDR1 MNHEY and CDR2 SVGEGT. CDR3 length: 17 residues. V dropped 6 bases and J dropped 0; count of bases not matched to a gene: 9. CDR3 residues: CASSKPGQGATNEKLFF. The CDR3 coding sequence is TGTGCCAGCAGCAAGCCCGGACAGGGTGCAACTAATGAAAAACTGTTTTTT.

The V call is TRBV19, the J call TRBJ1-5; 7 nucleotides align to TRBD1. The CDR3 consists of 18 residues. Germline V gene lookup returns CDR1 LNHDA and CDR2 SQIVND (reference sequence). V shed 4 bases, J shed 0 bases, and the junction held 12 bases outside the gene matches. DNA of the CDR3: TGTGCCAGTAGTACCACCCGACAGGGAAGGATTAGCAATCAGCCCCAGCATTTT. Its translation: CASSTTRQGRISNQPQHF.

V is TRBV15 and J is TRBJ2-2, with TRBD1 identical over 10 bases. The V segment lost 3 bases and the J segment 10 bases; nucleotides outside the gene matches: 8. This CDR3 region has 15 residues. Germline CDR1 and CDR2: LNHNV and YYDKDF (reference sequence). The CDR3 DNA reads as TGTGCCACCAGCAGCCGGGACAGGGGTCCAGAGGAGCTGTTTTTT. This sequence encodes CATSSRDRGPEELFF.

J is TRBJ2-3 and V is TRBV6-1; TRBD2 agrees at 9 bases. Trimming removed 3 bases from V and 1 base from J; junction bases left unmatched: 2. The CDR3 is 15 amino acids. Germline V gene lookup returns CDR1 MNHNS and CDR2 SASEGT. CDR3 sequence (DNA): TGTGCCAGCAGTGAGGCGGGGGGGGGCACAGATACGCAGTATTTT. Encoded protein: CASSEAGGGTDTQYF.

The chain is built from TRBV19 and TRBJ1-1; D ambiguous. The CDR3 totals 18 residues. The germline V and J ends were trimmed by 5 bases and 0 bases, with 22 bases remaining between them. Germline-derived CDR1 and CDR2 are LNHDA and SQIVND (reference sequence). The DNA for the CDR3 is TGTGCCAGTAGTCCCCTTTCCGCGACCCCGGGAGTGAACACTGAAGCTTTCTTT. Its protein product is CASSPLSATPGVNTEAFF.

V usage is TRBV2 and J usage is TRBJ1-1; D possibly corresponds to TRBD1 (5 bases). This CDR3 is 14 amino acids long. Looked up from germline, CDR1 is SNHLY and CDR2 is FYNNEI. V lost 5 bases and J 1 base, leaving 11 bases between the germline ends. The CDR3 sequence is CASSFKTANTEAFF. As DNA, the CDR3 is TGTGCCAGCAGTTTCAAGACAGCGAACACTGAAGCTTTCTTT.

The chain recombines TRBV5-1 with TRBJ1-1; D perhaps matches TRBD1 (5 bases). The CDR3 consists of 17 residues. V dropped 3 bases and J dropped 10 bases, with 28 bases sitting between them. The germline V gene encodes CDR1 SGHRS and CDR2 YFSETQ. The CDR3 DNA sequence: TGCGCCAGCAGCTCCTATGCACAATCGACAGCTCGGCCCTCAGCTTTCTTT. Translating it yields CASSSYAQSTARPSAFF.

The chain uses TRBV7-2 and TRBJ2-1; TRBD2 aligns across 10 bases. From germline, CDR1 is SGHTA and CDR2 FQGNSA. With V trimmed by 5 bases and J by 7 bases, 11 bases remained unmatched. The CDR3 has 16 amino acids. The CDR3 DNA sequence: TGTGCCAGCAGCCCCCCCGGACTAGCGGCCGTTAATGAGCAGTTCTTC. Protein sequence: CASSPPGLAAVNEQFF.

This clone was detected once. The V call is TRBV28, the J call TRBJ1-6, with unresolved D. V gave up 3 bases and J gave up 2 bases, with 14 bases separating them. Looked up from germline, CDR1 is MDHEN and CDR2 is SYDVKM. The length of the CDR3 is 17 residues. Here the CDR3 reads CASSFEGNNAYNSPLHF. The CDR3 DNA reads TGTGCCAGCAGTTTTGAGGGAAATAACGCCTATAATTCACCCCTCCACTTT.

The V gene is TRBV2, the J gene TRBJ2-7; 8 bases line up with TRBD1. V shed 11 bases, J shed 2 bases, and the junction held 8 bases outside the gene matches. The CDR3 length is 13 residues. The germline V gene encodes CDR1 SNHLY and CDR2 FYNNEI. The CDR3 here is CAGQDRGPYEQYF. The CDR3 nucleotides read TGTGCCGGCCAAGACAGGGGCCCCTACGAGCAGTACTTC.

V is TRBV7-8 and J is TRBJ2-3; 8 bases are shared with TRBD2. The CDR3 runs to 17 residues. V shed 4 bases, J shed 3 bases, and the junction held 12 bases outside the gene matches. CDR1 and CDR2 (germline): SGHVS, FQNEAQ. CDR3 amino acids: CASSSMPTSVPTDTQYF. The CDR3 DNA reads TGTGCCAGCAGCTCGATGCCGACTAGCGTACCTACAGATACGCAGTATTTT.

The J gene is TRBJ2-5, the V gene TRBV27, with D hard to call. Germline CDR1 reads MNHEY; CDR2 reads SMNVEV (reference sequence). CDR3 size: 13 residues. The germline V and J ends were trimmed by 4 bases and 1 base, with 7 bases remaining between them. The CDR3 spells CASSYNTQETQYF. Here the CDR3 DNA reads TGTGCCAGCAGTTACAACACCCAAGAGACCCAGTACTTC.

This clone was picked up a small number of times. The CDR3 sequence: CASSPGFRYNSPLHF. The CDR3 DNA follows: TGTGCCAGCAGCCCGGGATTCCGCTATAATTCACCCCTCCACTTT. The chain recombines TRBV7-9 with TRBJ1-6; D not certain. The germline V and J ends were trimmed by 5 bases and 3 bases, with 11 bases remaining between them. The CDR3 covers 15 residues. CDR1 and CDR2 from the germline V gene are SEHNR and FQNEAQ (reference sequence).

This chain uses TRBV15 with TRBJ1-1; 8 positions agree with TRBD1. Germline lookup yields CDR1 LNHNV and CDR2 YYDKDF (reference sequence). The CDR3 is made up of 17 amino acids. V lost 2 bases to trimming and J lost 0 bases; unmatched junction nucleotides: 8. The DNA of the CDR3 is TGTGCCACCAGCAGACAAACAGGGGGAAGAATGAACACTGAAGCTTTCTTT. This encodes CATSRQTGGRMNTEAFF. Combining the CDR3 with reference TRBV15 and TRBJ1-1 gives the whole variable domain DAMVIQNPRYQVTQFGKPVTLSCSQTLNHNVMYWYQQKSSQAPKLLFHYYDKDFNNEADTPDNFQSRRPNTSFCFLDIRSPGLGDTAMYLCATSRQTGGRMNTEAFFGQGTRLTVV.

The chain has TRBV11-2 and TRBJ1-4, with D perhaps matching TRBD1 (5 bases). Trimming took 0 bases from V and 1 from J, leaving 9 bases between them. This CDR3 has 16 amino acids. In germline, CDR1 is SGHAT, CDR2 FQNNGV. CDR3 sequence: CASSLDPGGTNEKLFF. CDR3 DNA sequence: TGTGCCAGCAGCTTAGATCCGGGGGGAACTAATGAAAAACTGTTTTTT.

The CDR3 reads CASSMEVASYNEQFF. The CDR3 nucleotides read TGTGCCAGTAGTATGGAGGTGGCGTCCTACAATGAGCAGTTCTTC. This chain joins TRBV19 and TRBJ2-1; possibly TRBD2 for D (5 bases). Germline CDR1 reads LNHDA; CDR2 reads SQIVND (reference sequence). Trimming took off 3 bases at V and 1 base at J, with 10 bases between the two ends. The CDR3 is made up of 15 amino acids.

The rearrangement links TRBV19 to TRBJ1-2, with D unresolved. From germline, CDR1 is LNHDA and CDR2 SQIVND (reference sequence). This CDR3 is 12 amino acids long. Trimming removed 3 bases from V and 8 bases from J, with 10 bases in between. The CDR3: CASSIRGSGYTF. Written as DNA, the CDR3 is TGTGCCAGTAGTATTAGAGGTTCCGGCTACACCTTC.

The rearrangement uses TRBV21-1 and TRBJ2-6; the table's D call, TRBD1, was not checked against the DNA. TRBV21-1 constitutes a pseudogene. This CDR3 comprises 16 residues. CDR3 bases: TGTGCCAGCAGCAAAGGCCAACAATCTGGGGCCAACGTCCTGACTTTC. Translated, it gives CASSKGQQSGANVLTF.

This sequence joins TRBV28 and TRBJ1-1; 9 bases line up with TRBD1. The CDR3 runs 14 residues. Trimming took 7 bases from V and 6 from J; bases not matched to a gene: 9. Germline assignment: CDR1 MDHEN and CDR2 SYDVKM. The CDR3 protein is CASTPTGGEAEAFF. CDR3 nucleotides: TGTGCCAGCACCCCGACAGGGGGAGAAGCTGAAGCTTTCTTT.

The chain couples TRBV14 to TRBJ1-6; no reliable D call. The ends were cut back, 1 base at V and 10 bases at J, with 14 bases in the middle. CDR1 is SGHDN, CDR2 FVKESK, per germline. CDR3 length equals 15 residues. CDR3: CASSQAFGEVSPLHF. CDR3 bases: TGTGCCAGCAGCCAAGCTTTCGGGGAAGTGTCACCCCTCCACTTT.